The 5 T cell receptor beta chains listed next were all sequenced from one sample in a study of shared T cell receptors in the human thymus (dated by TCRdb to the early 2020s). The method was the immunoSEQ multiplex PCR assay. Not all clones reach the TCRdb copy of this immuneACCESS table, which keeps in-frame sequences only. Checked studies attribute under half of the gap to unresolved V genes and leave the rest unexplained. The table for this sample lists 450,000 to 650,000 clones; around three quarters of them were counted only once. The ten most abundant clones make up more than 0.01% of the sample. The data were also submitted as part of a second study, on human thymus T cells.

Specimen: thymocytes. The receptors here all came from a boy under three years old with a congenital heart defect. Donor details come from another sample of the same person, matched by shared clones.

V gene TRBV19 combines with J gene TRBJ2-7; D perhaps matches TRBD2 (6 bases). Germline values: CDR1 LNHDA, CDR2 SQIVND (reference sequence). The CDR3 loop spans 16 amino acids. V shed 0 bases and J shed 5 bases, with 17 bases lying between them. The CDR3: CASSIDPRGGVHEQYF. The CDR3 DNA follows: TGTGCCAGTAGTATAGACCCCCGGGGAGGCGTCCACGAGCAGTACTTC.

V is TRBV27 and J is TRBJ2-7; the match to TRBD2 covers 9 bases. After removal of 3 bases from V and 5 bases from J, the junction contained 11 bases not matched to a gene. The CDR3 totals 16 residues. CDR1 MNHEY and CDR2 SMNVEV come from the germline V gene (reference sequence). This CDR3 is CASSFRREGQSHEQYF. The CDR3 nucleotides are TGTGCCAGCAGTTTCCGGCGGGAGGGCCAATCGCACGAGCAGTACTTC.

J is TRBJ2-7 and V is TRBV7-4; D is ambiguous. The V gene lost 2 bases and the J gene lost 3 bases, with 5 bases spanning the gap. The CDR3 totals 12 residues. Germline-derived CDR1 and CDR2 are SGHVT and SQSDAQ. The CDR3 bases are TGTGCCAGCAGCTTATTCCACTACGAGCAGTACTTC. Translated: CASSLFHYEQYF.

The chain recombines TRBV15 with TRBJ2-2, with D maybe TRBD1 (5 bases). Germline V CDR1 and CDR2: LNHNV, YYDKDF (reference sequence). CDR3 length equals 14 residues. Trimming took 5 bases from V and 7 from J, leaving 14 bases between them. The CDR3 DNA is TGTGCCACCAGCGTCAGGGATGTTATCGGGGAGCTGTTTTTT. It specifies CATSVRDVIGELFF.

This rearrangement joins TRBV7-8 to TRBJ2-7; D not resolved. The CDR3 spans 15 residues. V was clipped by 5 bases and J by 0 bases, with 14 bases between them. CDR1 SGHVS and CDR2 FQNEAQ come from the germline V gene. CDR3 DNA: TGTGCCAGCAGCCGAACTAACGCTAACTCCTACGAGCAGTACTTC. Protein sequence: CASSRTNANSYEQYF.